This TCR beta chain was sequenced for a study of shared clonotypes between healthy human individuals. Deep was the level used in running the assay. Assay used: immunoSEQ multiplex PCR; TCRdb lists only in-frame clones, some missing. The sample has 2 million to 2.5 million clones; 90% to 97% are singletons. From germline, CDR1 is SGHDT and CDR2 YYEEEE. The CDR3 spans 16 residues. Trimming took 1 base from V and 8 from J; bases not matched to a gene: 11. The sequencing sample was made of naive CD4+ T cells sorted from blood. As to subset: CD45RA+ positively selected. The rearrangement links TRBV5-6 to TRBJ1-2, with 10 bases matching TRBD1. The receptor was derived from a man in his late teens or twenties in good health. CDR3: CASSLQTGTGVGGYTF. CDR3 DNA: TGTGCCAGCAGCTTGCAAACCGGGACAGGGGTTGGAGGCTACACCTTC. The complete variable domain, with remaining parts taken from reference TRBV5-6 and TRBJ1-2, reads DAGVTQSPTHLIKTRGQQVTLRCSPKSGHDTVSWYQQALGQGPQFIFQYYEEEERQRGNFPDRFSGHQFPNYSSELNVNALLLGDSALYLCASSLQTGTGVGGYTFGSGTRLTVV.